Listed here are 8 T cell receptor beta chains from one sample, sequenced in a study of response to subunit inactivated influenza vaccine. MiXCR was run by TCRdb on the RT-PCR reads, yielding one entry per CDR3 protein. The sample includes 710,000 or so distinct CDR3 sequences, 15% to 19% seen only once; the top ten take about 9.9%. Source: PBMCs from blood, taken less than 13 days after vaccination. The receptors come from a man aged 45 to 65 who received an inactivated influenza vaccine.

This clonotype was counted ten times or more. J is TRBJ2-1 and V is TRBV28; possibly TRBD1 or TRBD2 for D (6 bases each). The V gene's germline CDR1 is MDHEN and CDR2 SYDVKM. The V end lost 4 bases, the J end lost 2 bases, and 21 bases lay between the germline ends. The length of the CDR3 is 18 residues. The CDR3 DNA sequence: TGTGCCAGCAGTTCGGGACTTCCCCAAGGGGGTACCTACAATGAGCAGTTCTTC. This sequence encodes CASSSGLPQGGTYNEQFF. The full variable domain, with the rest looked up from reference TRBV28 and TRBJ2-1, is DVKVTQSSRYLVKRTGEKVFLECVQDMDHENMFWYRQDPGLGLRLIYFSYDVKMKEKGDIPEGYSVSREKKERFSLILESASTNQTSMYLCASSSGLPQGGTYNEQFFGPGTRLTVL.

The chain employs TRBV5-5 and TRBJ2-7; D may be TRBD1 (5 bases). The CDR3 has 15 residues. The germline gives CDR1 SGHKS, CDR2 YYEKEE (reference sequence). Trimming shortened V by 0 bases and J by 4 bases, and 14 bases separated the two germline ends. CDR3 loop: CASSLGQGRGYEQYF. The CDR3 coding sequence is TGTGCCAGCAGCTTGGGGCAGGGTCGAGGATACGAGCAGTACTTC.

The chain has TRBV10-3 and TRBJ1-1; 8 positions agree with TRBD1. V lost 11 bases, J lost 5 bases, and 10 bases stayed unmatched. The CDR3 is made up of 13 amino acids. Germline V lookup: CDR1 ENHRY, CDR2 SYGVKD. Written as DNA, the CDR3 is TGTGCCGTACAGGGACAGGAAGGAACTGAAGCTTTCTTT. Translation gives CAVQGQEGTEAFF.

The J gene is TRBJ2-1, the V gene TRBV20-1; TRBD1 aligns across 8 bases. The V gene's germline CDR1 is DFQATT and CDR2 SNEGSKA (reference sequence). CDR3 length equals 14 residues. With 6 bases clipped from V and 4 bases from J, the junction kept 8 bases outside the gene matches. CDR3 bases: TGCAGTGCACAAAGACAGGGGTCATACAATGAGCAGTTCTTC. Translating gives CSAQRQGSYNEQFF.

The genes are TRBV24-1 and TRBJ1-2; possibly TRBD1 for D (5 bases). Per the germline V gene, CDR1 is KGHDR and CDR2 is SFDVKD. Trimming took off 1 base at V and 6 bases at J, with 8 bases between the two ends. This CDR3 spans 13 amino acids. Written as DNA, the CDR3 is TGTGCCACCAGTGATTTCCGGGGGGATGGCTACACCTTC. Residues: CATSDFRGDGYTF.

This clonotype appeared a few times. The CDR3: CSAAGLAVSSYEQYF. The CDR3 DNA reads as TGCAGTGCTGCTGGACTAGCGGTGAGCTCCTACGAGCAGTACTTC. This chain uses TRBV20-1 with TRBJ2-7, with 10 positions matching TRBD2. The V gene's germline CDR1 is DFQATT and CDR2 SNEGSKA (reference sequence). V shed 5 bases, J shed 0 bases, and the junction held 7 bases outside the gene matches. CDR3 size: 15 residues.

This clonotype occurred many times. The chain combines TRBV3-1 with TRBJ1-4; D is unclear. Germline V gene data show CDR1 as LGHDT and CDR2 as YNNKEL (reference sequence). The germline V and J ends were trimmed by 1 base and 6 bases, with 3 bases remaining between them. This CDR3 comprises 12 residues. The CDR3 reads CASSQVDEKLFF. Here the CDR3 DNA reads TGTGCCAGCAGCCAAGTGGATGAAAAACTGTTTTTT.

The chain recombines TRBV5-1 with TRBJ2-7; D unclear. Between the trimmed V and J ends, which lost 0 bases and 3 bases, there was a span of 10 bases. In germline, CDR1 is SGHRS, CDR2 YFSETQ. This CDR3 spans 14 amino acids. The CDR3 bases are TGCGCCAGCAGCTTGGCGCACAGCAGCTACGAGCAGTACTTC. Translation gives CASSLAHSSYEQYF.